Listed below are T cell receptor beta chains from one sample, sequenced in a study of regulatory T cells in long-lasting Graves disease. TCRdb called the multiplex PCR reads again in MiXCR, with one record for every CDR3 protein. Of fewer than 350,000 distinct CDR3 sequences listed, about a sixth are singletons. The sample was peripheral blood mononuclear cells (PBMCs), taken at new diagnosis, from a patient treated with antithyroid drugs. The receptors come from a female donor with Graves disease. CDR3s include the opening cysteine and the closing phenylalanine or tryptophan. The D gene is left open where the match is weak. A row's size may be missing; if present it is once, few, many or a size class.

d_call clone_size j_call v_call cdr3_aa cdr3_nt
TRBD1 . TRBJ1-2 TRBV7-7 CASSLPARDRFYYGYTF TGTGCTAGCAGCTTACCCGCCAGGGACAGGTTCTACTATGGCTACACCTTC
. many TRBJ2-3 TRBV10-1 CASSVQPGGTDTQYF TGCGCCAGCAGCGTCCAACCCGGCGGCACAGATACGCAGTATTTT
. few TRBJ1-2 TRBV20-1 CNASGQGKNGYTF TGCAATGCTAGCGGGCAGGGGAAGAATGGTTACACCTTC
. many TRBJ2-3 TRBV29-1 CSVEIPSTDTQYF TGCAGCGTTGAGATCCCCTCCACAGATACGCAGTATTTT
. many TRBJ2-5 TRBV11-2 CASSFNVGGEETQYF TGTGCCAGCAGCTTCAATGTGGGGGGCGAGGAGACCCAGTACTTC
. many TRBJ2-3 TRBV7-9 CASSPPGLISTDTQYF TGTGCCAGCAGCCCACCCGGACTAATTAGCACAGATACGCAGTATTTT
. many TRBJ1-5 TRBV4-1 CASSQEGKSNQPQHF TGCGCCAGCAGCCAAGAGGGTAAGAGTAATCAGCCCCAGCATTTT
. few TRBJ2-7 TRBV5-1 CASSLGGLTYHEQYF TGCGCCAGCAGCCTGGGGGGTTTAACGTACCACGAGCAGTACTTC
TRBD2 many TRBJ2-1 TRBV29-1 CSGGGLGVLYEQFF TGCAGCGGGGGAGGACTAGGAGTGTTATATGAGCAGTTCTTC
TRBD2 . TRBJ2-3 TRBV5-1 CASSPLSGGISGSLADTQYF TGCGCCAGCAGCCCCCTTAGTGGTGGGATTAGCGGGAGTCTCGCAGATACGCAGTATTTT
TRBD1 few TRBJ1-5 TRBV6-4 CASSQNRGQPQHF TGTGCCAGCAGCCAGAACAGGGGCCAGCCCCAGCATTTT
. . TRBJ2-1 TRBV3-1 CASSRVHSSDGDNEQFF TGTGCCAGCAGCCGTGTTCACTCTAGCGATGGGGACAATGAGCAGTTCTTC
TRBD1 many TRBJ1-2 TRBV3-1 CASSVRQGGYTF TGTGCCAGCAGCGTCAGACAGGGTGGCTACACCTTC
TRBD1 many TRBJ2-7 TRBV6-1 CASSVQGASYEQYF TGTGCCAGCAGTGTCCAGGGGGCATCCTACGAGCAGTACTTC
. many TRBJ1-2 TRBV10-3 CAISDGQSYYGYTF TGTGCCATCAGTGACGGGCAGTCTTACTATGGCTACACCTTC
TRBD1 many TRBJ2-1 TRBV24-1 CATSVSGQGILNEQFF TGTGCCACCAGTGTATCAGGACAGGGGATTCTAAATGAGCAGTTCTTC
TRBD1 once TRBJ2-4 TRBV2 CASSSRQGAKNIQYF TGTGCCAGCAGTAGCCGCCAGGGGGCGAAAAACATTCAGTACTTC
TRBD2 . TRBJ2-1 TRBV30 CAWSKFTSGSEQFF TGTGCCTGGAGCAAATTCACTAGCGGGAGTGAGCAGTTCTTC
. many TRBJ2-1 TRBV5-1 CASNPLDTNEQFF TGCGCCAGCAACCCATTGGACACCAATGAGCAGTTCTTC
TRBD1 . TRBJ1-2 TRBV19 CASSLGQAVGSYTF TGTGCCAGTAGTCTGGGACAGGCCGTAGGTTCCTACACCTTC
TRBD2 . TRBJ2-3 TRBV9 CASSPRTSGTTDTQYF TGTGCCAGCAGCCCCCGGACTAGCGGGACCACAGATACGCAGTATTTT
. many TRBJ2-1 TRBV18 CASSPGDLREFF TGTGCCAGCTCACCCGGGGACCTCCGGGAGTTCTTC
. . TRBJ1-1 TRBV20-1 CSARDLGTEAFF TGCAGTGCTAGAGATCTCGGAACTGAAGCTTTCTTT
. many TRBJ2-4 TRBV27 CASRSPTAQNIQYF TGTGCCAGCAGATCCCCGACAGCCCAAAACATTCAGTACTTC
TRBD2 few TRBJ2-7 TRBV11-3 CASSSSGTSWTYEQYF TGTGCCAGCAGCTCCTCCGGGACTAGTTGGACCTACGAGCAGTACTTC
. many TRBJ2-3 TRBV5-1 CASSGLPTDTQYF TGCGCCAGCAGCGGGCTACCCACAGATACGCAGTATTTT
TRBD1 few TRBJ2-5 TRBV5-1 CASSRDRSQYF TGCGCCAGCAGCAGGGACAGGTCCCAGTACTTC
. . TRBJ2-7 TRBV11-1 CASSFGLLASYEQYF TGTGCCAGCAGCTTCGGACTGTTAGCGTCCTACGAGCAGTACTTC
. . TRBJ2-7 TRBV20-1 CSARDLGAPSSYEQYF TGCAGTGCTAGAGATCTAGGAGCGCCTAGCTCCTACGAGCAGTACTTC
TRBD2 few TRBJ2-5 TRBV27 CASSAGLAAVTETQYF TGTGCCAGCAGCGCGGGACTAGCGGCAGTGACGGAGACCCAGTACTTC
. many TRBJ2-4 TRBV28 CASSGWGQNIQYF TGTGCCAGTAGTGGGTGGGGACAAAACATTCAGTACTTC
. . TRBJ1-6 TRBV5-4 CASSAARGPNSPLHF TGTGCCAGCAGCGCCGCCCGGGGTCCGAATTCACCCCTCCACTTT
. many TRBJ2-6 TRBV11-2 CASSLVPGANVLTF TGTGCCAGCAGCTTAGTACCTGGGGCCAACGTCCTGACTTTC
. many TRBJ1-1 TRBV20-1 CSARAVAGESTEAFF TGCAGTGCTAGAGCCGTGGCAGGTGAGAGCACTGAAGCTTTCTTT
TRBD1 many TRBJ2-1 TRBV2 CASSASGTAYNEQFF TGTGCCAGCAGTGCCTCCGGGACAGCATACAATGAGCAGTTCTTC
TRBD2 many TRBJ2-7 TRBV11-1 CASSQTSGIGDYEQYF TGTGCCAGCAGTCAGACTAGCGGGATTGGGGACTACGAGCAGTACTTC
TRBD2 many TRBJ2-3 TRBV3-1 CASSQGGTSGDTQYF TGTGCCAGCAGCCAAGGAGGGACTAGCGGAGATACGCAGTATTTT
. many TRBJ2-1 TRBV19 CASSPVPRTTYNEQFF TGTGCCAGTAGTCCAGTACCTAGAACGACCTACAATGAGCAGTTCTTC